Given below is one T cell receptor beta chain in context. The antigen remains unidentified. This CDR3 spans 16 amino acids. Germline loops: CDR1 SGDLS, CDR2 YYNGEE. The V end lost 2 bases, the J end lost 0 bases, and 14 bases lay between the germline ends. The record originates from a study of T cell responses to AZD1222 COVID-19 vaccine. Study in general: The study pooled second doses at about 4 or about 12 weeks. Findings and caveats of the study: Following two doses of AZD1222, Spike-specific TCR breadth and depth rose. Sampled repertoires all dated from after the peak T cell response. Across the whole spike, CD4 TCRs peaked at regions 160-218 and 743-854.

The table came from immunoSEQ multiplex PCR; TCRdb's copy has only in-frame clones and leaves some out. The profile shows some 170,000 clones, approximately 90% of them singletons. The sequence derives from an adult in good health. The specimen comprised peripheral blood, sampled on day 0 of AZD1222 vaccination. The chain carries TRBV9 and TRBJ1-1; perhaps TRBD1 as D (5 bases). CDR3 coding DNA: TGTGCCAGCAGCGTTGGAGGGCAGGGCCTGAACACTGAAGCTTTCTTT. Its translation is CASSVGGQGLNTEAFF.